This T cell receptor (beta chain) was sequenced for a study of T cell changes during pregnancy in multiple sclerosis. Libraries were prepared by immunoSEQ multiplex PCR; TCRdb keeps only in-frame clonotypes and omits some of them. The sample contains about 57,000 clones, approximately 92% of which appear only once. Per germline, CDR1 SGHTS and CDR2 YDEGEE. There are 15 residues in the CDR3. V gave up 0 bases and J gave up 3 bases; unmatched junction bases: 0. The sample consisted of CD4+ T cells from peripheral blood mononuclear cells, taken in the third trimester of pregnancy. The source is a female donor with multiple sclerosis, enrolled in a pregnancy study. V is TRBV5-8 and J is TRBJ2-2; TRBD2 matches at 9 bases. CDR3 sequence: CASSLGLADTGELFF. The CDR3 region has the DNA TGTGCCAGCAGCTTGGGACTAGCGGACACCGGGGAGCTGTTTTTT. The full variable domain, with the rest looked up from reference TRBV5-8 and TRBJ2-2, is EAGVTQSPTHLIKTRGQQATLRCSPISGHTSVYWYQQALGLGLQFLLWYDEGEERNRGNFPPRFSGRQFPNYSSELNVNALELEDSALYLCASSLGLADTGELFFGEGSRLTVL.